This TCR beta chain was documented in a study of T-cell reconstitution after alpha-beta-depleted transplantation in children. Whole-study findings and limits: Counts and diversity of T cells one year after transplant came mostly from newly produced T cells. Several hundred graft clones that had expanded were reportedly the source of alpha-beta T cells about two months after transplant.

As concerns this clonotype: The antigen remains undetermined.

The TCRbeta library incorporated unique molecular identifiers. TCRdb used MiXCR to reprocess the PCR reads, holding one entry per CDR3 protein. The sample includes 800,000 to 1,000,000 distinct CDR3 sequences, under 30% of them seen just once. The V and J ends lost 4 bases and 0 bases respectively, with 15 bases between them. The CDR3 length is 15 residues. Germline CDR1 is SQVTM and CDR2 is ANQGSEA. The clonotype originates from a boy in the first two years of life who had a stem cell transplant for SCID, so the T cells may come from the graft donor. Sequenced here: PBMCs, mostly from graft donor cells, sampled 360 days after TCRalphabeta/CD19-depleted stem cell transplant. The gene calls are TRBV29-1 and TRBJ1-1; D gene unclear. The CDR3 here is CSVGGRVRMNTEAFF. The CDR3 coding sequence is TGCAGCGTTGGAGGGAGGGTCAGGATGAACACTGAAGCTTTCTTT.